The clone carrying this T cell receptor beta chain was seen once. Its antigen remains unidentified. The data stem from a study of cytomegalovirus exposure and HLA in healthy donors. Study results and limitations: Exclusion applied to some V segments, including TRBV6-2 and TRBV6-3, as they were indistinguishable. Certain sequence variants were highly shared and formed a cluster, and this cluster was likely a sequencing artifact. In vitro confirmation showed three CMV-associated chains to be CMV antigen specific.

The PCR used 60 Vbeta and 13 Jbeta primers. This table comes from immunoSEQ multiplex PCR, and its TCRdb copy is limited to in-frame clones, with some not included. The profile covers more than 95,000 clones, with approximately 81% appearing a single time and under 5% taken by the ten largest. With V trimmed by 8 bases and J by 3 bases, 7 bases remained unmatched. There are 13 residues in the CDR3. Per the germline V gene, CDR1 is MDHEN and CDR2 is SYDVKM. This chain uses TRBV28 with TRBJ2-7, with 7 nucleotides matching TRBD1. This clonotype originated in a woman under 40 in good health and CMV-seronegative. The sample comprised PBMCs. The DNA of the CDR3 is TGTGCCAGCGGACTCGGACAGGACTACGAGCAGTACTTC. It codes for CASGLGQDYEQYF.